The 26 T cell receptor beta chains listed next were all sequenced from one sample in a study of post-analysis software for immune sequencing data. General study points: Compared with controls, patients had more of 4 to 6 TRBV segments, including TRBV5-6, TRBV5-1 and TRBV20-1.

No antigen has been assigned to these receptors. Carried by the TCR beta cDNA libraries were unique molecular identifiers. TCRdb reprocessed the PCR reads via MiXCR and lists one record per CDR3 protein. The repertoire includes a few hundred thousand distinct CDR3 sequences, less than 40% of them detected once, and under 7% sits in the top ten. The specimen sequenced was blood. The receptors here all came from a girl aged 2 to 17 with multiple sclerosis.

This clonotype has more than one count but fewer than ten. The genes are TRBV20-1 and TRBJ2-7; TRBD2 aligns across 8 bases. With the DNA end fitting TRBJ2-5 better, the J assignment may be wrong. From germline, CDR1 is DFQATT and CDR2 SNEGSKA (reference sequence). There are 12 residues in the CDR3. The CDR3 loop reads CSALLAGETQYF. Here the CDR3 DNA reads TGCAGTGCTTTGTTAGCGGGGGAGACCCAGTACTTC.

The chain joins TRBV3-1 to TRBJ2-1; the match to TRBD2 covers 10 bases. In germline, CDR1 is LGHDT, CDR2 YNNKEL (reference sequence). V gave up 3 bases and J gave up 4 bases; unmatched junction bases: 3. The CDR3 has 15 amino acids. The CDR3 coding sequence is TGTGCCAGCAGCCACCTAGCGGGGGCATACAATGAGCAGTTCTTC. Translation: CASSHLAGAYNEQFF.

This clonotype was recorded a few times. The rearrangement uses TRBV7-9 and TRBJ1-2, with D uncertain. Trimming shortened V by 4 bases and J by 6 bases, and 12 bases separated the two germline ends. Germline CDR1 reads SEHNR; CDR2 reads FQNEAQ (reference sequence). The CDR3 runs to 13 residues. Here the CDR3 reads CASSSELLHGYTF. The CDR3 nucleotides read TGTGCCAGCAGCTCCGAATTACTCCATGGCTACACCTTC.

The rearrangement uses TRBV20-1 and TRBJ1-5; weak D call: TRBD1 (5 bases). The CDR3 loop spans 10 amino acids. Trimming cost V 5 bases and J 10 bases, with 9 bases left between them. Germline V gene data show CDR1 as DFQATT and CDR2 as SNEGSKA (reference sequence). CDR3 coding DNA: TGCAGTGCTCGGGGGGGTCCCCAGCATTTT. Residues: CSARGGPQHF.

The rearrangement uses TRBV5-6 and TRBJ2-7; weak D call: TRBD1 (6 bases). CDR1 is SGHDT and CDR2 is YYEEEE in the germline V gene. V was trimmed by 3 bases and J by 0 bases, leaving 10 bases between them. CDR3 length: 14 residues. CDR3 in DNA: TGTGCCAGCAGCTCCTGGACAGACTCCTACGAGCAGTACTTC. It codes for CASSSWTDSYEQYF. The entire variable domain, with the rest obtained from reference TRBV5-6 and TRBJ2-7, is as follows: DAGVTQSPTHLIKTRGQQVTLRCSPKSGHDTVSWYQQALGQGPQFIFQYYEEEERQRGNFPDRFSGHQFPNYSSELNVNALLLGDSALYLCASSSWTDSYEQYFGPGTRLTVT.

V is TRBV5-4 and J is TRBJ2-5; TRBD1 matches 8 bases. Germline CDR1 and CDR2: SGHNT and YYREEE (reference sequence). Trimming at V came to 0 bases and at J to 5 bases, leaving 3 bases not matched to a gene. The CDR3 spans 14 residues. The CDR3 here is CASSLGGQAETQYF. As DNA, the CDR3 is TGTGCCAGCAGCTTGGGGGGACAGGCGGAGACCCAGTACTTC.

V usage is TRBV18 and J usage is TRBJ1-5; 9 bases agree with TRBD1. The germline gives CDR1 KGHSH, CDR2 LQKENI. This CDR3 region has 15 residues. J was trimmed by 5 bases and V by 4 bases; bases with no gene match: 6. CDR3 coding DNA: TGTGCCAGCTCACTTCAGGACAGGGGCGATCAGCCCCAGCATTTT. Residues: CASSLQDRGDQPQHF.

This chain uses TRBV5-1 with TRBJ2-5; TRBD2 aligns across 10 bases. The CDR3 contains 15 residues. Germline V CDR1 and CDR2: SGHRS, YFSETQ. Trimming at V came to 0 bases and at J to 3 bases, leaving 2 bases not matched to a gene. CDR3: CASSLDGLAEETQYF. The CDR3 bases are TGCGCCAGCAGCTTGGACGGACTAGCGGAAGAGACCCAGTACTTC.

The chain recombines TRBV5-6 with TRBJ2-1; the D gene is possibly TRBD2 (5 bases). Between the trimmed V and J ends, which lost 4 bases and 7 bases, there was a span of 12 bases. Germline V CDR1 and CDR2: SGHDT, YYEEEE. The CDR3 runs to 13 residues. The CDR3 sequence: CASSPEVANEQFF. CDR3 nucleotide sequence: TGTGCCAGCAGCCCGGAGGTGGCTAATGAGCAGTTCTTC.

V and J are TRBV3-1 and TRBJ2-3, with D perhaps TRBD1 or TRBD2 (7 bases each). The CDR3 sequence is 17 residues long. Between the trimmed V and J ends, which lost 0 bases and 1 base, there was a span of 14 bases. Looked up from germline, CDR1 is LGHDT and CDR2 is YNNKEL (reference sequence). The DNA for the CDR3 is TGTGCCAGCAGCCAAGATCCCAGGGGGGGCGGCACAGATACGCAGTATTTT. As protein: CASSQDPRGGGTDTQYF.

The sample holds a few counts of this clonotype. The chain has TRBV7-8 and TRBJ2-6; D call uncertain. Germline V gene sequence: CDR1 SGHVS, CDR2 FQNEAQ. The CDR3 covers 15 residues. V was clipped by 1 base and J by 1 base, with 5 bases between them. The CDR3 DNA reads TGTGCCAGCAGCTTAGTCCAGTCTGGGGCCAACGTCCTGACTTTC. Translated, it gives CASSLVQSGANVLTF.

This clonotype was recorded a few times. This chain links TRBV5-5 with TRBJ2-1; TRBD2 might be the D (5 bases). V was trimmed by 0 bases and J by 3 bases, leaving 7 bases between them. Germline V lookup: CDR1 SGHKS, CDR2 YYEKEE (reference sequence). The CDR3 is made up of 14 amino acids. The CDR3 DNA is TGTGCCAGCAGCTTGGGCGACTACTACAATGAGCAGTTCTTC. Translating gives CASSLGDYYNEQFF.

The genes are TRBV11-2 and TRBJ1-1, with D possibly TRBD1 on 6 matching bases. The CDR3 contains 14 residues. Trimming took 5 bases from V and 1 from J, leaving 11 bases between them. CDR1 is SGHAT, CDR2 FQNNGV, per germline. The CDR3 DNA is TGTGCCAGCAGCCATACGGACAGGAACACTGAAGCTTTCTTT. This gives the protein CASSHTDRNTEAFF. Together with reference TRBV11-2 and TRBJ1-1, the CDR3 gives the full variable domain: EAGVAQSPRYKIIEKRQSVAFWCNPISGHATLYWYQQILGQGPKLLIQFQNNGVVDDSQLPKDRFSAERLKGVDSTLKIQPAKLEDSAVYLCASSHTDRNTEAFFGQGTRLTVV.

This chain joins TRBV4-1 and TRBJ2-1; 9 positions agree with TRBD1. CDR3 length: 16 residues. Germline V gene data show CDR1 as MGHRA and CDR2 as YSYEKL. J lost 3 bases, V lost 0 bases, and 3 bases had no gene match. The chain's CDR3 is CASSQETGGIYNEQFF. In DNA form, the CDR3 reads TGCGCCAGCAGCCAAGAGACAGGGGGAATCTACAATGAGCAGTTCTTC.

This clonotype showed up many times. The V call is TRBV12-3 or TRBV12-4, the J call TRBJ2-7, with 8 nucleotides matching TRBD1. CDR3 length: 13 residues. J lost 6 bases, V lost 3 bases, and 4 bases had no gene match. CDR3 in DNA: TGTGCCAGCAGTTTTGGACAGGGCAGCGAGCAGTACTTC. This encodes CASSFGQGSEQYF.

CDR3 loop: CASSDGQPYGYTF. For the CDR3, the DNA is TGCGCCAGCAGCGACGGACAGCCCTATGGCTACACCTTC. The chain carries TRBV5-1 and TRBJ1-2; perhaps TRBD1 as D (6 bases). With 4 bases removed from V and 4 bases from J, the gap between germline ends came to 11 bases. The CDR3 loop spans 13 amino acids. The V gene's germline CDR1 is SGHRS and CDR2 YFSETQ.

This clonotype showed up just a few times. CDR3: CASSLVTGIYNEQFF. The CDR3 bases are TGCGCCAGCAGCTTGGTCACAGGAATATACAATGAGCAGTTCTTC. The chain employs TRBV5-1 and TRBJ2-1; D might be TRBD1 (5 bases). The CDR3 runs to 15 residues. Trimming took off 0 bases at V and 4 bases at J, with 11 bases between the two ends. Germline V gene sequence: CDR1 SGHRS, CDR2 YFSETQ.

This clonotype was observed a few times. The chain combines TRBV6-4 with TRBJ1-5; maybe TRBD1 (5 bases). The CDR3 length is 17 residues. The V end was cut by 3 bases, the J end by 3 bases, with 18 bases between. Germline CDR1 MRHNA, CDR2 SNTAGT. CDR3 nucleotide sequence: TGTGCCAGCAGTGATCGCTACATTACAGGAGCCAATCAGCCCCAGCATTTT. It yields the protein CASSDRYITGANQPQHF.

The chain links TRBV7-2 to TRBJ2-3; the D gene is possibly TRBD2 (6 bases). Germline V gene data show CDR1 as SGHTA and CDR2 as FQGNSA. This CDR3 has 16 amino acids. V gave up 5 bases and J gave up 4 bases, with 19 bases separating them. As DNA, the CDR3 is TGTGCCAGCAGCCTAGGCTCGGGACTTAGGGCAGATACGCAGTATTTT. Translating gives CASSLGSGLRADTQYF.

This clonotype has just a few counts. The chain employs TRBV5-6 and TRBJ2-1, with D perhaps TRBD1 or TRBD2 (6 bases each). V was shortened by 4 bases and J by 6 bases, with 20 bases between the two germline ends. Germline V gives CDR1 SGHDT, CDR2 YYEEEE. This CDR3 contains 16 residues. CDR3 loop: CASSPFGGPGFNEQFF. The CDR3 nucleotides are TGTGCCAGCAGCCCCTTTGGGGGGCCAGGATTCAATGAGCAGTTCTTC.

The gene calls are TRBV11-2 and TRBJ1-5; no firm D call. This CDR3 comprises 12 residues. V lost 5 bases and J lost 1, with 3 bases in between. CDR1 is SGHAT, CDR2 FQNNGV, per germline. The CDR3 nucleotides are TGTGCCAGCAGCACAAGCAATCAGCCCCAGCATTTT. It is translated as CASSTSNQPQHF.

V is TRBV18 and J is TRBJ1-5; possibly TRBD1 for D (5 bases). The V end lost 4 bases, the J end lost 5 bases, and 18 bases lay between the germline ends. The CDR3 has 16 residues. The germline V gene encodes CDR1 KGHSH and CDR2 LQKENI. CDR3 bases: TGTGCCAGCTCACTCACCGGGGGGGTAAATTATCAGCCCCAGCATTTT. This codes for CASSLTGGVNYQPQHF.

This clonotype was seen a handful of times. The CDR3 loop is CASSPIQTGGEYSGYTF. The CDR3 nucleotides are TGTGCCAGCAGTCCAATCCAGACAGGAGGGGAATATAGCGGCTACACCTTC. V usage is TRBV27 and J usage is TRBJ1-2; tentatively, D is TRBD1 (6 bases). V lost 5 bases to trimming and J lost 8 bases, with 27 bases between them. Germline CDR1 reads MNHEY; CDR2 reads SMNVEV (reference sequence). The CDR3 has 17 amino acids.

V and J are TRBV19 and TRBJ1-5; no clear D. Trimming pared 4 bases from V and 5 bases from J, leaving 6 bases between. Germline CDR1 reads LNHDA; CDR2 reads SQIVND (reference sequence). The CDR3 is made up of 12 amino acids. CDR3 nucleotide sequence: TGTGCCAGTAGTACAAACTATCAGCCCCAGCATTTT. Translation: CASSTNYQPQHF. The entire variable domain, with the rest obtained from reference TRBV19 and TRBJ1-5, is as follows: DGGITQSPKYLFRKEGQNVTLSCEQNLNHDAMYWYRQDPGQGLRLIYYSQIVNDFQKGDIAEGYSVSREKKESFPLTVTSAQKNPTAFYLCASSTNYQPQHFGDGTRLSIL.

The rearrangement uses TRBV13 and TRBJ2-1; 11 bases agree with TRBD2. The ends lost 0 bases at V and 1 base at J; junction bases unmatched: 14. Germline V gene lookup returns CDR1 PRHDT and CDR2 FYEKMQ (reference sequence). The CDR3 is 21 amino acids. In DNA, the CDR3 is TGTGCCAGCAGCTTAGGGTTTCCGACTAGCGGGGTGGACCGTTCCTACAATGAGCAGTTCTTC. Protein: CASSLGFPTSGVDRSYNEQFF.

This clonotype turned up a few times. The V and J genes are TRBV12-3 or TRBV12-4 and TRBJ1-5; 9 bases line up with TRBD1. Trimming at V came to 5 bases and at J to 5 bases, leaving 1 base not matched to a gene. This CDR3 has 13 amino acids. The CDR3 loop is CASSGDRDQPQHF. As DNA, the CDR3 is TGTGCCAGCAGTGGGGACAGGGATCAGCCCCAGCATTTT.